These 14 T cell receptor beta chains were sequenced from one sample in a study of T cell responses to AZD1222 COVID-19 vaccine (dated by TCRdb to the early 2020s). The time point label, read with the paper, signifies: baseline before first vaccination. The library was generated by the immunoSEQ multiplex PCR assay. In TCRdb, the immuneACCESS table is reduced to in-frame sequences with V and J assigned. These tables do not hold every clone; where another copy was compared, an unresolved V gene accounts for under half, and the others remain unexplained. The sample contains about 73,000 clones, approximately 89% of them found a single time. The ten largest clones represent around 21% of the sample. This material consisted of peripheral blood, taken on day 0 of AZD1222 vaccination. The receptors were sampled from an adult in good health.

The J gene is TRBJ2-5, the V gene TRBV7-2, with 8 positions matching TRBD1. The CDR3 length is 16 residues. Germline lookup yields CDR1 SGHTA and CDR2 FQGNSA. With 1 base clipped from V and 1 base from J, the junction kept 5 bases outside the gene matches. The CDR3 region has the DNA TGTGCCAGCAGCTTAGAGTCCAGGGGGCCCCAAGAGACCCAGTACTTC. It specifies CASSLESRGPQETQYF. The whole variable domain, remainder taken from reference TRBV7-2 and TRBJ2-5, is GAGVSQSPSNKVTEKGKDVELRCDPISGHTALYWYRQSLGQGLEFLIYFQGNSAPDKSGLPSDRFSAERTGGSVSTLTIQRTQQEDSAVYLCASSLESRGPQETQYFGPGTRLLVL.

This clone was seen once. The V gene is TRBV6-1, the J gene TRBJ2-1; TRBD2 is a possible D gene (6 bases). This CDR3 is 16 amino acids long. Trimming shortened V by 4 bases and J by 0 bases, and 13 bases separated the two germline ends. CDR1 is MNHNS, CDR2 SASEGT, per germline. The CDR3 sequence is CASSALGGDSYNEQFF. CDR3 sequence (DNA): TGTGCCAGCAGTGCCCTTGGCGGGGACTCCTACAATGAGCAGTTCTTC.

This clone came up once. V usage is TRBV28 and J usage is TRBJ1-2, with D possibly TRBD1 on 5 matching bases. V was pared by 4 bases and J by 2 bases, with 14 bases between. Germline V gives CDR1 MDHEN, CDR2 SYDVKM. The CDR3 loop spans 15 amino acids. CDR3 residues: CASSYVGVGNYGYTF. CDR3 nucleotide sequence: TGTGCCAGCAGTTATGTAGGGGTTGGGAACTATGGCTACACCTTC.

The chain has TRBV2 and TRBJ2-1; 9 nucleotides line up with TRBD2. CDR1 is SNHLY and CDR2 is FYNNEI in the germline V gene. Trimming cost V 1 base and J 0 bases; bases outside gene matches: 1. CDR3 length equals 16 residues. In DNA form, the CDR3 reads TGTGCCAGCAGTGAAGGAGCGGGGGGCTCCTACAATGAGCAGTTCTTC. Its protein is CASSEGAGGSYNEQFF.

This chain uses TRBV30 with TRBJ2-3; the D is unclear. The germline V gene has CDR1 GTSNPN and CDR2 SVGIG (reference sequence). This CDR3 has 11 amino acids. V lost 4 bases to trimming and J lost 5 bases, with 7 bases between them. The CDR3 is CAWKSGDTQYF. As DNA, the CDR3 is TGTGCCTGGAAGTCCGGAGATACGCAGTATTTT.

The chain combines TRBV11-3 with TRBJ2-3, with D uncertain. Looked up from germline, CDR1 is SGHNT and CDR2 is YENEEA. With 4 bases removed from V and 8 bases from J, the gap between germline ends came to 13 bases. There are 13 residues in the CDR3. CDR3 sequence reads: CASSSDSLATQYF. The CDR3 DNA sequence: TGTGCCAGCAGCTCGGATAGCCTCGCTACGCAGTATTTT.

The chain has TRBV11-2 and TRBJ2-7; D remains ambiguous. V shed 5 bases and J shed 4 bases, with 9 bases lying between them. Per germline, CDR1 SGHAT and CDR2 FQNNGV. The CDR3 is 12 residues long. The CDR3 here is CASSLRQYEQYF. The CDR3 coding sequence is TGTGCCAGCAGCCTCCGCCAGTACGAGCAGTACTTC.

This chain connects TRBV7-8 to TRBJ2-1; D is perhaps TRBD1 (5 bases). V lost 5 bases to trimming and J lost 6 bases, with 20 bases between them. The CDR3 totals 16 residues. Germline V gene data show CDR1 as SGHVS and CDR2 as FQNEAQ. The CDR3 sequence: CASSPGLGHPSNEQFF. For the CDR3, the DNA is TGTGCCAGCAGCCCCGGCCTGGGGCATCCCTCCAATGAGCAGTTCTTC.

V usage is TRBV28 and J usage is TRBJ1-4; 7 bases match TRBD1. J gave up 8 bases and V 2 bases, and 8 bases lay outside the gene matches. Germline V gene lookup returns CDR1 MDHEN and CDR2 SYDVKM. CDR3 length: 15 amino acids. CDR3 region: CASSLQTGAGEKLFF. In DNA form, the CDR3 reads TGTGCCAGCAGTTTACAAACAGGGGCAGGAGAAAAACTGTTTTTT.

This clone was counted only a few times. This chain links TRBV9 with TRBJ2-7, with 8 bases identical to TRBD2. The CDR3 runs 15 residues. V shed 3 bases and J 6 bases; nucleotides not matched to a gene: 11. Germline V CDR1 and CDR2: SGDLS, YYNGEE. DNA of the CDR3: TGTGCCAGCAGCGAGACTAGCGCGGGACCTACCGAGCAGTACTTC. The encoded protein is CASSETSAGPTEQYF.

The chain carries TRBV7-9 and TRBJ2-1; 7 bases fit TRBD2. J lost 6 bases, V lost 4 bases, and 12 bases had no gene match. Germline-derived CDR1 and CDR2 are SEHNR and FQNEAQ (reference sequence). The length of the CDR3 is 16 residues. CDR3 bases: TGTGCCAGCAGCTCCCCCGGCGGGGAGGGCCTCAATGAGCAGTTCTTC. It encodes CASSSPGGEGLNEQFF.

J is TRBJ1-3 and V is TRBV6-5; D is uncertain. V lost 7 bases, J lost 0 bases, and 13 bases lay in between. Germline lookup yields CDR1 MNHEY and CDR2 SVGAGI. CDR3 length: 15 amino acids. CDR3 DNA: TGTGCCAGCAAGGGTACGCAGAGCTCTGGAAACACCATATATTTT. This codes for CASKGTQSSGNTIYF.

V is TRBV3-1 (or the pseudogene TRBV3-2) and J is TRBJ2-7; D not resolved. Germline V gene sequence: CDR1 LGHDT, CDR2 YNNKEL (reference sequence). The CDR3 sequence is 11 residues long. With 3 bases removed from V and 7 bases from J, the gap between germline ends came to 7 bases. Written as DNA, the CDR3 is TGTGCCAGCAGCCAGACTTGGGAGCAGTACTTC. Amino acid sequence: CASSQTWEQYF.

This clone was detected only a few times. The chain combines TRBV19 with TRBJ2-1, with a tentative D call TRBD2 (6 bases). The CDR3 runs to 10 residues. The germline V and J ends were trimmed by 5 bases and 10 bases, with 6 bases remaining between them. CDR1 and CDR2 (germline): LNHDA, SQIVND (reference sequence). CDR3 coding DNA: TGTGCCAGTAGTGGAGGGGAGCAGTTCTTC. Its translation: CASSGGEQFF.